The present TCR beta chain was sequenced within a study of tumor T cells in aggressive B-cell lymphoma. Germline V gene data show CDR1 as SGHNT and CDR2 as YENEEA. This CDR3 contains 13 residues. Trimming took 4 bases from V and 6 from J, leaving 11 bases between them. The assay was immunoSEQ multiplex PCR, and TCRdb's table has in-frame clones only and misses some. The sample yields 9,500 to 12,000 clones, around 91% seen once. This TCR derives from an adult with diffuse large B cell lymphoma. The material sequenced was tumor tissue. This rearrangement joins TRBV11-3 to TRBJ2-3; a weak D match, TRBD1 (5 bases). CDR3 sequence: CASSSSYRDTQYF. The CDR3 DNA follows: TGTGCCAGCAGCTCCAGCTACAGGGATACGCAGTATTTT.